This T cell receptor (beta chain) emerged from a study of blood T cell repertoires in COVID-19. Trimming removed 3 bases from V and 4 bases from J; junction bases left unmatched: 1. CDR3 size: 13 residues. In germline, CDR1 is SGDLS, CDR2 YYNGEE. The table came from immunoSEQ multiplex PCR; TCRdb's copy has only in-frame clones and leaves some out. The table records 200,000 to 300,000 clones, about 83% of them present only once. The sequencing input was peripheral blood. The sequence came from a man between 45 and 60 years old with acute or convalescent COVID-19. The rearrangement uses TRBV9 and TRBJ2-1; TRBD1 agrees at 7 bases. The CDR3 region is CASSGQGYNEQFF. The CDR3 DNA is TGTGCCAGCAGCGGACAGGGATACAATGAGCAGTTCTTC.